This T cell receptor (beta chain) was documented in a study of blood T cell repertoires in COVID-19. Study at large: Spain, Italy and the United States supplied samples that represented acute and convalescent COVID-19. The analysed material was cDNA or gDNA that came from T cells, B-cell-depleted T cells, or PBMCs.

This CDR3 is built from 13 residues. V lost 5 bases to trimming and J lost 6 bases, with 14 bases between them. Germline V gene lookup returns CDR1 LNHNV and CDR2 YYDKDF (reference sequence). Study processing details: Amplification from reference gene primers served as the basis for estimated nucleated cell counts. Sequencing used immunoSEQ multiplex PCR; TCRdb keeps in-frame clones, though not all of them. The V and J calls and clone size come from that table; D and trimming were worked out from the DNA. The data show 150,000 to 180,000 clones, roughly nine tenths seen once. The clonotype was recovered from a man aged 50 to 60 with acute or convalescent COVID-19. The chain employs TRBV15 and TRBJ2-7; D is possibly TRBD2 (6 bases). The sequenced sample was peripheral blood. The CDR3 DNA sequence: TGTGCCACCAGCGGCGGTGGAGGGGCCGAGCAGTACGTC. Protein: CATSGGGGAEQYV.